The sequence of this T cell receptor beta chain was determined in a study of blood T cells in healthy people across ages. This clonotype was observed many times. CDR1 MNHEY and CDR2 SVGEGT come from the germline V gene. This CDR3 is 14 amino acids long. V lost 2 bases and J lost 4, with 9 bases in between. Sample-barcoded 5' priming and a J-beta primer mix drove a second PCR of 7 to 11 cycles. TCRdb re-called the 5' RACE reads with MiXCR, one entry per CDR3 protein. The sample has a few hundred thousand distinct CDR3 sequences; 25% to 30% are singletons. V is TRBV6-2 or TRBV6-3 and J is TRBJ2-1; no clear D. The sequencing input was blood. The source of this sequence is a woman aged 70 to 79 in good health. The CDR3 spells CASSYLKGYNEQFF. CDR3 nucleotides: TGTGCCAGCAGTTACCTCAAGGGTTACAATGAGCAGTTCTTC.